These 9 T cell receptor beta chains share one sample of origin, sequenced in a study of T-cell reconstitution after alpha-beta-depleted transplantation in children. Unique molecular identifiers were built into the TCRbeta library. TCRdb re-analysed the PCR reads in MiXCR, keeping a single row per CDR3 protein. The sample has 700,000 or so distinct CDR3 sequences, around 13% seen once. Sequences were derived from PBMCs, sampled before TCRalphabeta/CD19-depleted stem cell transplant. The origin of the receptors is a girl aged 2 to 10 with congenital amegakaryocytic thrombocytopenia, due to receive a stem cell transplant.

The V call is TRBV5-6, the J call TRBJ1-2; a weak D match, TRBD1 (5 bases). This CDR3 comprises 13 residues. Germline lookup yields CDR1 SGHDT and CDR2 YYEEEE. Trimming cost V 4 bases and J 7 bases, with 14 bases left between them. This chain's CDR3 is CASSPGVSRGYTF. In DNA, the CDR3 is TGTGCCAGCAGCCCGGGGGTTAGTCGTGGCTACACCTTC.

This clonotype was found a few times. V usage is TRBV5-1 and J usage is TRBJ2-1, with 12 bases that match TRBD2. The CDR3 has 19 residues. The J segment lost 0 bases and the V segment lost 4 bases, leaving 11 bases of the junction unmatched. CDR1 SGHRS and CDR2 YFSETQ come from the germline V gene. The CDR3: CASSTASGREGSSYNEQFF. The DNA for the CDR3 is TGCGCCAGCAGCACGGCTAGCGGGAGGGAGGGTAGCTCCTACAATGAGCAGTTCTTC.

This clonotype showed up many times. V gene TRBV7-2 combines with J gene TRBJ2-7; 9 bases line up with TRBD2. V lost 4 bases, J lost 8 bases, and 6 bases stayed unmatched. The CDR3 is made up of 13 amino acids. CDR1 SGHTA and CDR2 FQGNSA come from the germline V gene. The CDR3: CASSSISGRKQYF. Here the CDR3 DNA reads TGTGCCAGCAGCTCAATTAGCGGGAGAAAGCAGTACTTC.

A few counts support this clonotype. J is TRBJ2-2 and V is TRBV27; 13 nucleotides line up with TRBD2. V lost 1 base and J lost 6; bases outside the gene matches: 2. The CDR3 sequence is 16 residues long. The germline V gene encodes CDR1 MNHEY and CDR2 SMNVEV (reference sequence). CDR3 nucleotide sequence: TGTGCCAGCAGTTTATTACTAGCGGGAGGGCCCGGGGAGCTGTTTTTT. As protein: CASSLLLAGGPGELFF.

Points on this clonotype: The junction does not match germline at one end; this may be a read error. The V call is TRBV20-1, the J call TRBJ2-7; D not certain. Germline loops: CDR1 DFQATT, CDR2 SNEGSKA (reference sequence). The CDR3 covers 17 residues. The CDR3 sequence is CSDTMGLIRSTDLRPLF. CDR3 bases: TGCAGTGACACCATGGGCCTAATCCGGTCGACCGACCTTAGACCACTGTTC.

The gene calls are TRBV27 and TRBJ2-1; 8 positions agree with TRBD2. Germline CDR1 MNHEY, CDR2 SMNVEV (reference sequence). The CDR3 spans 16 residues. The junction had 8 bases not matched to a gene; V was cut back by 2 bases and J by 5 bases. The CDR3 is CASSLKLAEINNEQFF. The CDR3 bases are TGTGCCAGCAGTTTAAAACTAGCGGAGATCAACAATGAGCAGTTCTTC.

The CDR3 nucleotides read TGTGCCAGCAGCGTGACCCGGTTACTTAACAATGAGCAGTTCTTC. Amino acids: CASSVTRLLNNEQFF. This chain links TRBV7-8 with TRBJ2-1; D is ambiguous. The germline CDR1 and CDR2 sequences are SGHVS and FQNEAQ. The CDR3 length is 15 residues. V lost 5 bases and J lost 5, with 16 bases in between. Full variable domain (outside the CDR3, taken from reference TRBV7-8 and TRBJ2-1): GAGVSQSPRYKVAKRGQDVALRCDPISGHVSLFWYQQALGQGPEFLTYFQNEAQLDKSGLPSDRFFAERPEGSVSTLKIQRTQQEDSAVYLCASSVTRLLNNEQFFGPGTRLTVL.

This clonotype was counted a few times. This chain connects TRBV12-3 or TRBV12-4 to TRBJ2-7; 7 bases map to TRBD1. The CDR3 is made up of 15 amino acids. V was pared by 3 bases and J by 5 bases, with 10 bases of the junction left unmatched. CDR3 sequence: CASSFLTGWSHEQYF. CDR3 nucleotides: TGTGCCAGCAGTTTCCTGACAGGGTGGTCCCACGAGCAGTACTTC.

This clonotype was found a few times. CDR3 residues: CASSPAVSYEQYF. The CDR3 region has the DNA TGTGCCAGCAGCCCGGCGGTGTCCTACGAGCAGTACTTC. The chain recombines TRBV4-2 with TRBJ2-7; D gene uncertain. This CDR3 contains 13 residues. Germline-derived CDR1 and CDR2 are LGHNA and YNFKEQ. Trimming removed 4 bases from V and 1 base from J, with 8 bases in between.